The 24 T cell receptor beta chains in this list originate from one sample, sequenced in a study of T-cell reconstitution after alpha-beta-depleted transplantation in children. Molecular barcoding with unique molecular identifiers was used for the TCRbeta library. TCRdb analysed the PCR reads with MiXCR anew, one entry per CDR3 protein. This sample has approximately 400,000 distinct CDR3 sequences, with approximately 10% found just once. The specimen was PBMCs from the stem cell graft donor, collected from the stem cell graft. These receptors originate from a human donor who donated a stem cell graft to a child with acute myeloid leukemia.

This clonotype was recorded a few times. The V gene is TRBV20-1, the J gene TRBJ2-3; 9 positions agree with TRBD1. In germline, CDR1 is DFQATT, CDR2 SNEGSKA (reference sequence). The ends lost 7 bases at V and 6 bases at J; junction bases unmatched: 8. CDR3 size: 13 residues. In nucleotides, the CDR3 is TGCAGTGGGCCGGGGACAGGGATGGATACGCAGTATTTT. Protein product: CSGPGTGMDTQYF.

This clonotype has ten or more counts. This chain links TRBV5-1 with TRBJ2-1; TRBD1 matches 7 bases. CDR1 SGHRS and CDR2 YFSETQ come from the germline V gene. This CDR3 contains 15 residues. After removal of 5 bases from V and 5 bases from J, the junction contained 10 bases not matched to a gene. Here the CDR3 reads CASRTGTATNNEQFF. In DNA, the CDR3 is TGCGCCAGCAGAACCGGGACAGCAACCAACAATGAGCAGTTCTTC.

This chain connects TRBV29-1 to TRBJ2-2, with 11 bases aligning to TRBD2. There are 15 residues in the CDR3. The V gene end was trimmed by 6 bases and the J gene end by 6 bases; junction bases not matched to a gene: 9. Germline assignment: CDR1 SQVTM and CDR2 ANQGSEA. CDR3 residues: CSVVAGGPLSGELFF. In nucleotides, the CDR3 is TGCAGCGTCGTAGCGGGAGGGCCTTTGTCCGGGGAGCTGTTTTTT.

V is TRBV4-2 and J is TRBJ1-1; D remains unclear. Per the germline V gene, CDR1 is LGHNA and CDR2 is YNFKEQ. The germline V and J ends were trimmed by 6 bases and 0 bases, with 11 bases remaining between them. The CDR3 contains 14 residues. The CDR3 sequence is CASREGGVNTEAFF. CDR3 DNA: TGTGCCAGCAGAGAAGGCGGGGTGAACACTGAAGCTTTCTTT.

Turning to this clonotype: This may arise from a read error, as a much more abundant clone is one base away. The chain couples TRBV2 to TRBJ2-7; TRBD1 or TRBD2 may be the D gene (6 bases each). V lost 6 bases and J lost 6, with 12 bases in between. Germline values: CDR1 SNHLY, CDR2 FYNNEI. The CDR3 has 12 residues. CDR3 DNA sequence: TGTGCCAGCAGAGCTGGGGGGCGCGAGCAGTACTTC. Amino acids: CASRAGGREQYF.

V and J are TRBV20-1 and TRBJ1-1; perhaps TRBD1 as D (5 bases). Germline CDR1 DFQATT, CDR2 SNEGSKA (reference sequence). The ends were cut back, 3 bases at V and 0 bases at J, with 14 bases in the middle. This CDR3 has 15 amino acids. CDR3 in amino acids: CSARTGPLMNTEAFF. CDR3 coding DNA: TGCAGTGCTAGGACGGGACCCCTCATGAACACTGAAGCTTTCTTT.

This chain uses TRBV5-1 with TRBJ2-1; D is uncertain. The CDR3 consists of 16 residues. CDR1 is SGHRS, CDR2 YFSETQ, per germline. V lost 4 bases to trimming and J lost 1 base, with 15 bases between them. Here the CDR3 reads CASSANLGGSYNEQFF. In nucleotides, the CDR3 is TGCGCCAGCAGCGCGAACCTGGGTGGGTCCTACAATGAGCAGTTCTTC.

The gene calls are TRBV12-3 or TRBV12-4 and TRBJ1-1; 10 bases align to TRBD1. The CDR3 extends over 16 amino acids. Germline trimming cut 5 bases from V and 4 bases from J; bases unmatched to any gene: 10. Here the CDR3 DNA reads TGTGCCAGCAGTCCCGGGACAGGGGAGGGGCCCACTGAAGCTTTCTTT. As protein: CASSPGTGEGPTEAFF.

This clonotype was detected many times. This chain links TRBV29-1 with TRBJ2-1, with 7 bases fitting TRBD2. This CDR3 has 15 residues. Germline CDR1 and CDR2: SQVTM and ANQGSEA. Unmatched junction bases numbered 11, after V lost 4 bases and J lost 5 bases. In DNA form, the CDR3 reads TGCAGCGTTGGCATACAGACTAGCTTGGACAATGAGCAGTTCTTC. Residues: CSVGIQTSLDNEQFF.

The sample holds a few counts of this clonotype. This sequence joins TRBV7-6 and TRBJ2-7; 9 positions agree with TRBD1. This CDR3 is 14 amino acids long. The germline gives CDR1 SGHVS, CDR2 FNYEAQ. V lost 5 bases, J lost 2 bases, and 4 bases stayed unmatched. CDR3 coding DNA: TGTGCCAGCAGCATGGGACAGGGCGCCTACGAGCAGTACGTC. Encoded protein: CASSMGQGAYEQYV.

This clonotype was seen a few times. The chain joins TRBV4-1 to TRBJ2-3; D is ambiguous. With 4 bases removed from V and 6 bases from J, the gap between germline ends came to 8 bases. This CDR3 is 12 amino acids long. Germline lookup yields CDR1 MGHRA and CDR2 YSYEKL. The CDR3 region is CASSPHGDTQYF. The CDR3 region has the DNA TGCGCCAGCAGCCCCCACGGGGATACGCAGTATTTT.

The table lists this clonotype with a few counts. The chain links TRBV7-8 to TRBJ1-5; 7 bases are shared with TRBD1. The CDR3 runs 16 residues. Trimming took 2 bases from V and 4 from J; bases not matched to a gene: 8. The germline V gene has CDR1 SGHVS and CDR2 FQNEAQ. Here the CDR3 DNA reads TGTGCCAGCAGCTTATTGTACAGGGGAACTAATCAGCCCCAGCATTTT. It yields the protein CASSLLYRGTNQPQHF.

The V gene is TRBV27, the J gene TRBJ2-1, with D perhaps matching TRBD1 or TRBD2 (5 bases each). Germline V gives CDR1 MNHEY, CDR2 SMNVEV (reference sequence). The CDR3 has 17 amino acids. The germline V and J ends were trimmed by 5 bases and 0 bases, with 17 bases remaining between them. The CDR3 DNA reads as TGTGCCAGCAGTGCAGGGCGTAGCGTGAGCTCCTACAATGAGCAGTTCTTC. Translated, it gives CASSAGRSVSSYNEQFF.

The V call is TRBV27, the J call TRBJ2-2; 7 positions match TRBD1. Germline assignment: CDR1 MNHEY and CDR2 SMNVEV (reference sequence). V trimming: 0 bases; J trimming: 4 bases; junction bases outside the gene matches: 5. The length of the CDR3 is 16 residues. CDR3 sequence reads: CASSLSKGAATGELFF. CDR3 nucleotides: TGTGCCAGCAGTTTATCGAAGGGGGCGGCCACCGGGGAGCTGTTTTTT.

This clonotype has at least ten counts. The chain combines TRBV6-2 or TRBV6-3 with TRBJ2-1, with 10 bases aligning to TRBD2. This CDR3 is 18 amino acids long. The germline V gene has CDR1 MNHEY and CDR2 SVGEGT. The V gene end was trimmed by 2 bases and the J gene end by 2 bases; junction bases not matched to a gene: 9. In DNA, the CDR3 is TGTGCCAGCAGTTACCCGGCTAGCGGGAGTTTGACCTACAATGAGCAGTTCTTC. Amino acid sequence: CASSYPASGSLTYNEQFF.

The chain couples TRBV20-1 to TRBJ1-5, with D unclear. Germline V gene data show CDR1 as DFQATT and CDR2 as SNEGSKA (reference sequence). The V and J ends lost 2 bases and 0 bases respectively, with 20 bases between them. The CDR3 has 18 amino acids. The CDR3 DNA sequence: TGCAGTGCTAGACAGGATGGACGAGGTATGTTTAGCAATCAGCCCCAGCATTTT. It codes for CSARQDGRGMFSNQPQHF.

V is TRBV5-4 and J is TRBJ2-2; D is uncertain. The CDR3 sequence is 15 residues long. Germline V gives CDR1 SGHNT, CDR2 YYREEE (reference sequence). V was clipped by 2 bases and J by 6 bases, with 14 bases between them. The CDR3 bases are TGTGCCAGCAGCTTCCTGATCTCTGGGTCCGGGGAGCTGTTTTTT. Its translation is CASSFLISGSGELFF. Based on the CDR3 plus reference TRBV5-4 and TRBJ2-2, the full variable domain is ETGVTQSPTHLIKTRGQQVTLRCSSQSGHNTVSWYQQALGQGPQFIFQYYREEENGRGNFPPRFSGLQFPNYSSELNVNALELDDSALYLCASSFLISGSGELFFGEGSRLTVL.

In this sample, this clonotype turned up many times. The chain recombines TRBV5-1 with TRBJ1-4, with a possible D match to TRBD1 (6 bases). Germline V CDR1 and CDR2: SGHRS, YFSETQ. The CDR3 spans 13 residues. V was shortened by 0 bases and J by 8 bases, with 8 bases between the two germline ends. The CDR3 DNA reads TGCGCCAGCAGCTTGGCAGGGGACGAAAAACTGTTTTTT. It translates to CASSLAGDEKLFF. Supplemented by reference TRBV5-1 and TRBJ1-4, the full variable domain reads KAGVTQTPRYLIKTRGQQVTLSCSPISGHRSVSWYQQTPGQGLQFLFEYFSETQRNKGNFPGRFSGRQFSNSRSEMNVSTLELGDSALYLCASSLAGDEKLFFGSGTQLSVL.

The chain is built from TRBV6-2 or TRBV6-3 and TRBJ2-7; maybe TRBD2 (6 bases). CDR1 and CDR2 (germline): MNHEY, SVGEGT. Trimming took 2 bases from V and 0 from J, leaving 14 bases between them. This CDR3 region has 16 residues. In nucleotides, the CDR3 is TGTGCCAGCAGTTACGCTCTAGCGAGCACCTCCTACGAGCAGTACTTC. Translated, it gives CASSYALASTSYEQYF.

There are a few counts of this clonotype. The J gene is TRBJ1-2, the V gene TRBV5-6; D might be TRBD1 (5 bases). The CDR3 has 14 amino acids. The V and J ends lost 6 bases and 4 bases respectively, with 16 bases between them. CDR1 and CDR2 (germline): SGHDT, YYEEEE. The CDR3 sequence: CASINRWGAYGYTF. CDR3 sequence (DNA): TGTGCCAGCATCAATCGCTGGGGCGCCTATGGCTACACCTTC.

This clonotype has a handful of counts. The V and J genes are TRBV6-1 and TRBJ2-2; 7 bases fit TRBD1. V dropped 4 bases and J dropped 5; count of bases not matched to a gene: 7. The CDR3 length is 15 residues. The germline V gene has CDR1 MNHNS and CDR2 SASEGT. The CDR3 DNA reads TGTGCCAGCAGTGGGAGACAGGGTGGTACCGGGGAGCTGTTTTTT. This sequence encodes CASSGRQGGTGELFF.

In its sample, this clonotype was seen a few times. The chain links TRBV20-1 to TRBJ1-1, with unresolved D. Trimming removed 6 bases from V and 1 base from J, with 12 bases in between. Germline V gene lookup returns CDR1 DFQATT and CDR2 SNEGSKA (reference sequence). This CDR3 is built from 13 residues. CDR3 amino acids: CSAGRYGNTEAFF. The CDR3 DNA reads TGCAGTGCGGGAAGATATGGGAACACTGAAGCTTTCTTT.

The gene calls are TRBV20-1 and TRBJ1-1; 7 positions agree with TRBD1. Trimming cost V 5 bases and J 1 base; bases outside gene matches: 4. The CDR3 is 13 amino acids. CDR1 and CDR2 (germline): DFQATT, SNEGSKA (reference sequence). As DNA, the CDR3 is TGCAGTGCTTACGGGACAGCGAACACTGAAGCTTTCTTT. Translation: CSAYGTANTEAFF.

This clonotype was detected a few times. The CDR3 is CASSLGFGGYNEQYF. CDR3 DNA sequence: TGCGCCAGCAGCTTGGGGTTCGGGGGCTATAACGAGCAGTACTTC. The chain is built from TRBV5-1 and TRBJ2-7, with D perhaps matching TRBD1 or TRBD2 (6 bases each). Per the germline V gene, CDR1 is SGHRS and CDR2 is YFSETQ. The CDR3 extends over 15 amino acids. Trimming pared 0 bases from V and 5 bases from J, leaving 15 bases between.